Only a few counts were recorded for the clone carrying this T cell receptor (beta chain). Its antigen remains unknown. This sample is drawn from a study of regulatory T cells in long-lasting Graves disease. Study-wide results and caveats: The study found persistent patients shared more public clonotypes (roughly 2,500) than new patients (approximately 970).

This sample's time point: newly diagnosed GD, antithyroid drugs for less than 3 months. PBMC RNA was the source of the TCR library. One endocrinology department in Xi'an, China, was where patients came from. CDR3 regions were amplified by Arm-PCR using iRepertoire HTBI primers to build TCR beta libraries. One entry per CDR3 protein, called by TCRdb with MiXCR from the multiplex PCR reads. This table has over 200,000 distinct CDR3 sequences, more than 15% appearing once. The data also belong to a second study, concerning T cells in Graves' hyperthyroidism and ophthalmopathy. This second report adds: Every diagnosis used clinical symptoms, serum thyroxine and TRAb, thyroid ultrasound and orbital computed tomography. The HTBI set primed first-round TCR CDR3 RT-PCR.

This clonotype originated in a woman aged 30 to 39 with Graves disease. The sample here was peripheral blood mononuclear cells (PBMCs), taken at new diagnosis, from a patient treated with antithyroid drugs.

CDR3 nucleotides: TGTGCCAGTAGTCAACGACAGGAGTTGGAGACCCAGTACTTC. Its translation: CASSQRQELETQYF. The rearrangement uses TRBV19 and TRBJ2-5; TRBD1 is a possible D gene (6 bases). Germline V lookup: CDR1 LNHDA, CDR2 SQIVND (reference sequence). Trimming took 5 bases from V and 5 from J, leaving 15 bases between them. The CDR3 has 14 amino acids.